This T cell receptor (beta chain) was observed in a study of OX40 agonist ivuxolimab in advanced cancers. Study overall: Head and neck, renal cell, melanoma or hepatocellular carcinoma were the cancers that dose-escalation patients had. Under the entry rules, prior anti-PD-1, anti-PD-L1 or anti-CTLA-4 therapy was allowed, and approximately 36% had some. Partial responses occurred in three patients (one hepatocellular carcinoma, two cutaneous melanoma).

In this sample, this clone turned up a few times. The protocol was immunoSEQ multiplex PCR, while the TCRdb copy is restricted to in-frame clones and leaves out a portion. Seen here are 70,000 to 80,000 clones, 70% to 90% observed once, and the top ten hold approximately 0.92%. Systemic immunosuppression or a history of autoimmune disease excluded patients. Looked up from germline, CDR1 is SGHVS and CDR2 is FQNEAQ. The CDR3 spans 13 residues. Trimming stripped 3 bases from V and 3 bases from J, with 8 bases between. Sequences were derived from CD4+ or CD8+ T cells sorted from blood, sampled in a trial of the OX40 agonist ivuxolimab. This TCR came from an adult with an advanced solid tumor such as melanoma, head and neck, liver or kidney cancer. V gene TRBV7-8 combines with J gene TRBJ2-5, with D unclear. The CDR3 sequence: CASSFVNKETQYF. DNA for the CDR3: TGTGCCAGCAGCTTTGTCAACAAAGAGACCCAGTACTTC.